This is a list of T cell receptor beta chains from one sample in a study of blood T cell repertoires in COVID-19. TCRdb's table, derived via immunoSEQ multiplex PCR, lists solely in-frame clones and lacks some. The sample yields nearly 250,000 clones, around 86% seen once. The specimen sequenced was peripheral blood. The receptor set was obtained from a woman aged 60 to 75 who had recovered from COVID-19. CDR3s include the opening cysteine and the closing phenylalanine or tryptophan. The D gene is left open where the match is weak. Some rows have no size entry. The others give once, few or many, or a class for an expanded clone.

V: TRBV19
size: few
J: TRBJ2-6
D: .
CDR3: CASKQPGQISGANVLTF
DNA: TGTGCCAGTAAGCAACCGGGACAAATATCTGGGGCCAACGTCCTGACTTTC

V: TRBV11-3
size: .
J: TRBJ2-1
D: .
CDR3: CASSPPGTIDEQFF
DNA: TGTGCCAGCAGCCCTCCCGGGACAATAGATGAGCAGTTCTTC

V: TRBV6-5
size: .
J: TRBJ1-2
D: TRBD1
CDR3: CASSYQARTGHGYTF
DNA: TGTGCCAGCAGTTACCAGGCGAGGACAGGGCATGGCTACACCTTC

V: TRBV6-2/TRBV6-3
size: .
J: TRBJ2-2
D: TRBD2
CDR3: CASSSRPGGSTGELFF
DNA: TGTGCCAGCAGTTCCCGTCCCGGGGGGAGCACCGGGGAGCTGTTTTTT

V: TRBV29-1
size: .
J: TRBJ1-5
D: TRBD1
CDR3: CSAGDRGNQPQHF
DNA: TGCAGCGCAGGGGACAGGGGGAATCAGCCCCAGCATTTT

V: TRBV7-2
size: .
J: TRBJ2-1
D: TRBD2
CDR3: CASRRTSGSYNEQFF
DNA: TGTGCCAGCAGACGGACTAGCGGATCCTACAATGAGCAGTTCTTC

V: TRBV27
size: .
J: TRBJ2-7
D: .
CDR3: CASRRQTNYEQYF
DNA: TGTGCCAGCAGGCGACAGACCAACTACGAGCAGTACTTC

V: TRBV28
size: .
J: TRBJ1-1
D: .
CDR3: CASSFGLNTEAFF
DNA: TGTGCCAGCAGTTTTGGCCTGAACACTGAAGCTTTCTTT

V: TRBV28
size: .
J: TRBJ2-7
D: TRBD1
CDR3: CASIETGTGGDEQYF
DNA: TGTGCCAGCATTGAAACCGGGACAGGGGGCGACGAGCAGTACTTC

V: TRBV4-2
size: .
J: TRBJ2-3
D: TRBD2
CDR3: CASSQVPSGGATSSTDTQYF
DNA: TGTGCCAGCAGCCAAGTCCCTAGCGGGGGGGCAACGTCTAGCACAGATACGCAGTATTTT

V: TRBV19
size: .
J: TRBJ2-1
D: TRBD2
CDR3: CASRESGGGHNEQFF
DNA: TGTGCCAGTAGGGAAAGCGGGGGGGGTCACAATGAGCAGTTCTTC